The rows below give T cell receptor beta chains drawn from one sample of a study of cytomegalovirus exposure and HLA in healthy donors. Profiled with immunoSEQ multiplex PCR; TCRdb holds only in-frame clones, not every one. The sample has around 170,000 clones, 78% seen once. The sample consisted of PBMCs. Receptors originate from a woman in her forties in good health and CMV-seropositive. CDR3s include the opening cysteine and the closing phenylalanine or tryptophan. Each record gives: V gene, J gene, D gene, clone size, CDR3 DNA, CDR3 protein. The D gene is left open where the match is weak. Some rows mark clone size as missing; the rest say once, few, many or name a class of expanded clone.

v_gene: TRBV6-5; j_gene: TRBJ1-2; d_gene: NA; abundance: NA; CDR3nt: TGTGCCAGCACATGGGGGGACTATGGCTACACCTTC; CDR3aa: CASTWGDYGYTF
v_gene: TRBV30; j_gene: TRBJ1-2; d_gene: NA; abundance: once; CDR3nt: TGTGCCTGGAATCGGGGGGCCGATTCCACTAACTATGGCTACACCTTC; CDR3aa: CAWNRGADSTNYGYTF
v_gene: TRBV9; j_gene: TRBJ2-1; d_gene: TRBD1; abundance: few; CDR3nt: TGTGCCAGCAGCGGAAGGACAGGGAATTCAAATGAGCAGTTCTTC; CDR3aa: CASSGRTGNSNEQFF
v_gene: TRBV18; j_gene: TRBJ1-6; d_gene: TRBD1; abundance: NA; CDR3nt: TGTGCCAGCTCACCAATCAGAACGGGAGACAGGGGGAATTCACCCCTCCACTTT; CDR3aa: CASSPIRTGDRGNSPLHF
v_gene: TRBV5-4; j_gene: TRBJ2-5; d_gene: NA; abundance: NA; CDR3nt: TGTGCCAGCAGTTCGAGACAGGGTGGAATGGAGGGCCAGTACTTC; CDR3aa: CASSSRQGGMEGQYF
v_gene: TRBV6-1; j_gene: TRBJ1-3; d_gene: NA; abundance: NA; CDR3nt: TGTGCCAGCAGGGCTTTCTCTGGAAACACCATATATTTT; CDR3aa: CASRAFSGNTIYF
v_gene: TRBV2; j_gene: TRBJ1-4; d_gene: NA; abundance: NA; CDR3nt: TGTGCCAGCGTTCTCCCGGGGGGATCTAATGAAAAACTGTTTTTT; CDR3aa: CASVLPGGSNEKLFF
v_gene: TRBV30; j_gene: TRBJ1-2; d_gene: TRBD1; abundance: NA; CDR3nt: TGTGCCTGGAGCCATACCGGGACAGTGGTGAGCTACACCTTC; CDR3aa: CAWSHTGTVVSYTF
v_gene: TRBV9; j_gene: TRBJ1-2; d_gene: NA; abundance: NA; CDR3nt: TGTGCCAGCAGCGTGTCGGACACAGGCTATGGCTACACCTTC; CDR3aa: CASSVSDTGYGYTF
v_gene: TRBV27; j_gene: TRBJ2-1; d_gene: NA; abundance: few; CDR3nt: TGTGCCAGCAGTCCCCTTCTAGGCGTCGACAATGAGCAGTTCTTC; CDR3aa: CASSPLLGVDNEQFF
v_gene: TRBV7-9; j_gene: TRBJ1-1; d_gene: TRBD1; abundance: once; CDR3nt: TGTGCCAGCAGCCCAAGTCAGGGGGCAGGGTTCACTGAAGCTTTCTTT; CDR3aa: CASSPSQGAGFTEAFF
v_gene: TRBV6-1; j_gene: TRBJ2-3; d_gene: NA; abundance: NA; CDR3nt: TGTGCCAGCAGCGAAGGATTAGCTTCAGATACGCAGTATTTT; CDR3aa: CASSEGLASDTQYF
v_gene: TRBV5-5; j_gene: TRBJ1-5; d_gene: NA; abundance: few; CDR3nt: TGTGCCAGCGCCTTATCCCCGGGGCAGCCCCAGCATTTT; CDR3aa: CASALSPGQPQHF
v_gene: TRBV28; j_gene: TRBJ2-4; d_gene: NA; abundance: NA; CDR3nt: TGTGCCACCCGGCTTGGGCCACCAAACATTCAGTACTTC; CDR3aa: CATRLGPPNIQYF
v_gene: TRBV7-9; j_gene: TRBJ1-4; d_gene: NA; abundance: NA; CDR3nt: TGTGCCAGCAGCTCCTACGGGGGGGATGTATATGAAAAACTGTTTTTT; CDR3aa: CASSSYGGDVYEKLFF